These 3 T cell receptor beta chains share one sample of origin, sequenced in a study of T cells after somatic rescue of genetic block. The repertoire was sequenced with immunoSEQ multiplex PCR; TCRdb's copy has only in-frame clones and lacks some. In the table there are 70,000 to 95,000 clones, 85% to 90% of which are singletons. What was sequenced was peripheral blood mononuclear cells (PBMCs). The source is a woman under 30.

Note on this clone: Other nucleotide sequences in the sample specify the same CDR3. This chain uses TRBV19 with TRBJ2-7; 8 bases align to TRBD1. The CDR3 runs to 13 residues. Trimming at V came to 5 bases and at J to 3 bases, leaving 3 bases not matched to a gene. Germline V CDR1 and CDR2: LNHDA, SQIVND (reference sequence). CDR3 loop: CASSPGGNYEQYF. CDR3 in DNA: TGTGCCAGTAGTCCAGGGGGCAACTACGAGCAGTACTTC. The variable domain in full, with the rest retrieved from reference TRBV19 and TRBJ2-7, is DGGITQSPKYLFRKEGQNVTLSCEQNLNHDAMYWYRQDPGQGLRLIYYSQIVNDFQKGDIAEGYSVSREKKESFPLTVTSAQKNPTAFYLCASSPGGNYEQYFGPGTRLTVT.

The chain couples TRBV6-5 to TRBJ1-5; 8 positions match TRBD1. The length of the CDR3 is 12 residues. The V segment lost 8 bases and the J segment 4 bases; nucleotides outside the gene matches: 1. Per the germline V gene, CDR1 is MNHEY and CDR2 is SVGAGI. CDR3 amino acids: CASWTGNQPQHF. The CDR3 coding sequence is TGTGCCAGCTGGACAGGGAATCAGCCCCAGCATTTT.

The chain links TRBV30 to TRBJ2-1, with TRBD2 matching over 7 bases. CDR1 and CDR2 (germline): GTSNPN, SVGIG (reference sequence). The V gene end was trimmed by 2 bases and the J gene end by 3 bases; junction bases not matched to a gene: 10. The CDR3 runs to 16 residues. The DNA for the CDR3 is TGTGCCTGGAGTCTCGGCGGGAGCGGGTTCTACAATGAGCAGTTCTTC. Residues: CAWSLGGSGFYNEQFF.